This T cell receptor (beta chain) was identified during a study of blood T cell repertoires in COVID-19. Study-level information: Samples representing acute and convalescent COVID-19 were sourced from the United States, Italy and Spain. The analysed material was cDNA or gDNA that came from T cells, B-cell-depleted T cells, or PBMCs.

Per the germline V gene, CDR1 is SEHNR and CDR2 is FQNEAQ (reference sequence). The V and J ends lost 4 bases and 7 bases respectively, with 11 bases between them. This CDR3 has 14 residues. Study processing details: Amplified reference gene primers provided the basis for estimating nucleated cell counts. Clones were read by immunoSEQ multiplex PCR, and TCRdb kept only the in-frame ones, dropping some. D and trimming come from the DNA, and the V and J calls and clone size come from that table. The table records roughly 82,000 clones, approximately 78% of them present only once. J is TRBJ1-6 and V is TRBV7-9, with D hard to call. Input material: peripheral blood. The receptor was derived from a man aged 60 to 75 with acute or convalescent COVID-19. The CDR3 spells CASSSGRRNSPLHF. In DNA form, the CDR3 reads TGTGCCAGCAGCTCGGGTCGGAGAAATTCACCCCTCCACTTT.